This T cell receptor (beta chain) was captured by sequencing in a study of T cell responses to AZD1222 COVID-19 vaccine. Repertoires were generated with immunoSEQ multiplex PCR, while TCRdb's copy carries only in-frame clones and drops some. This table holds 150,000 or so clones, approximately 92% found once. A remark on this clone: The antigen is unknown.

Study results and caveats: Mapped onto spike, vaccine-associated CD4 TCRs spanned it and were dominant at 160-218 and 743-854.

Germline V gives CDR1 MNHEY, CDR2 SVGAGI. Trimming took 8 bases from V and 0 from J, leaving 15 bases between them. This CDR3 is 15 amino acids long. The chain joins TRBV6-5 to TRBJ2-3; maybe TRBD2 (6 bases). This TCR derives from an adult who received the AZD1222 COVID-19 vaccine. Sequences were derived from peripheral blood, sampled 28 days after the second AZD1222 dose. The CDR3 is CASGRRDTSTDTQYF. DNA of the CDR3: TGTGCCAGCGGGAGGCGGGATACTAGCACAGATACGCAGTATTTT.